This T cell receptor beta chain was identified during a study of CD4 and CD8 cells across lung adenocarcinoma regions. The patients had localized lung adenocarcinoma, a non-small cell subtype. Germline CDR1 is MNHNS and CDR2 is SASEGT. This CDR3 has 12 residues. TCRdb reanalysed the PCR reads using MiXCR and keeps one entry per CDR3 protein. The sample carries about 12,000 distinct CDR3 sequences, roughly 47% recorded once. This chain uses TRBV6-1 with TRBJ2-2; tentative D call: TRBD2 (5 bases). The J call may not be correct, given that the DNA end is closer to TRBJ2-3. This sequence originates from a male donor with lung adenocarcinoma. The CD4 and CD8 labels of this study may be unreliable. Sequenced material: CD8+ T cells from the margin of a lung tumor. The CDR3 is CASTLNTGAQYF. CDR3 coding DNA: TGTGCCAGCACCCTCAACACCGGGGCGCAGTATTTT.